A single sample gave rise to the 14 T cell receptor beta chains below, sequenced in a study of CD8+CD57+ T cells in acquired aplastic anemia. Using genomic DNA as the template, TCR beta VDJ and CDR3 profiling was carried out. From the reads, TCRdb called clonotypes with MiXCR, one entry per CDR3 protein. The sample contains about 180,000 distinct CDR3 sequences, 48% of which appear only once. CD8+CD57+ cell expansion, shown by flow cytometry, had occurred in the patients selected for sequencing. The specimen was sorted CD4+, CD8+, or CD8+CD57+ T cells (not recorded which) from PBMCs. These receptors originate from a human donor with aplastic anemia.

Many counts were recorded for this clonotype. The chain recombines TRBV6-5 with TRBJ1-5, with D possibly TRBD1 on 5 matching bases. The V and J ends lost 8 bases and 7 bases respectively, with 18 bases between them. Germline V gene lookup returns CDR1 MNHEY and CDR2 SVGAGI. There are 14 residues in the CDR3. Here the CDR3 reads CASAGLGEKQPQHF. The DNA for the CDR3 is TGTGCCAGCGCGGGACTCGGCGAGAAACAGCCCCAGCATTTT.

This chain links TRBV24-1 with TRBJ2-2; D gene unclear. Germline-derived CDR1 and CDR2 are KGHDR and SFDVKD. The CDR3 spans 13 residues. V was shortened by 3 bases and J by 9 bases, with 10 bases between the two germline ends. The CDR3 sequence: CATSDIPPRELFF. For the CDR3, the DNA is TGTGCCACCAGTGATATCCCCCCAAGGGAGCTGTTTTTT.

This clonotype was detected only a few times. The chain has TRBV24-1 and TRBJ1-6; TRBD1 matches at 10 bases. This CDR3 comprises 17 residues. Germline CDR1 is KGHDR and CDR2 is SFDVKD. The ends lost 4 bases at V and 9 bases at J; junction bases unmatched: 11. The CDR3 spells CATSDQHRQGAASPLHF. The CDR3 region has the DNA TGTGCCACCAGTGACCAGCACCGACAGGGGGCGGCTTCACCCCTCCACTTT.

This clonotype was detected ten times or more. This chain connects TRBV6-1 to TRBJ2-5; TRBD1 agrees at 11 bases. The CDR3 consists of 13 residues. Trimming cost V 4 bases and J 5 bases; bases outside gene matches: 0. Per the germline V gene, CDR1 is MNHNS and CDR2 is SASEGT. The CDR3 coding sequence is TGTGCCAGCAGTGGGACAGGGGGCGAGACCCAGTACTTC. It specifies CASSGTGGETQYF.

The J gene is TRBJ1-1, the V gene TRBV19; D is unclear. This CDR3 has 14 amino acids. Germline CDR1 and CDR2: LNHDA and SQIVND (reference sequence). V gave up 6 bases and J gave up 3 bases, with 14 bases separating them. CDR3 sequence reads: CASSLPWADTEAFF. The DNA for the CDR3 is TGTGCCAGTAGCCTCCCCTGGGCGGACACTGAAGCTTTCTTT.

The chain joins TRBV19 to TRBJ1-5; 9 bases are shared with TRBD1. Germline CDR1 reads LNHDA; CDR2 reads SQIVND (reference sequence). This CDR3 comprises 16 residues. The ends lost 5 bases at V and 2 bases at J; junction bases unmatched: 7. The CDR3 nucleotides read TGTGCCAGTAGTCCAGGGACAGGGAGGCGCAATCAGCCCCAGCATTTT. It translates to CASSPGTGRRNQPQHF.

V usage is TRBV25-1 and J usage is TRBJ1-2, with 11 nucleotides matching TRBD1. CDR3 length equals 18 residues. V lost 4 bases to trimming and J lost 6 bases; unmatched junction nucleotides: 16. The germline CDR1 and CDR2 sequences are MGHDK and SYGVNS. For the CDR3, the DNA is TGTGCCAGCAGTGGCACAAAAGGACAGGGGGCGCTAAGGCATGGCTACACCTTC. It codes for CASSGTKGQGALRHGYTF.

V usage is TRBV12-3 or TRBV12-4 and J usage is TRBJ1-1; D is ambiguous. CDR3 size: 14 residues. V was clipped by 6 bases and J by 3 bases, with 14 bases between them. The CDR3 protein is CASSLSVGYTEAFF. CDR3 bases: TGTGCCAGCAGCCTTAGCGTGGGGTACACTGAAGCTTTCTTT.

The chain recombines TRBV15 with TRBJ2-3; D call uncertain. Germline CDR1 LNHNV, CDR2 YYDKDF (reference sequence). The CDR3 totals 13 residues. Trimming cost V 5 bases and J 7 bases, with 13 bases left between them. The DNA for the CDR3 is TGTGCCACCAGCTCCTCTTCGATATATACGCAGTATTTT. It is translated as CATSSSSIYTQYF.

This chain joins TRBV19 and TRBJ1-1, with TRBD1 matching over 7 bases. The CDR3 has 16 residues. Per germline, CDR1 LNHDA and CDR2 SQIVND (reference sequence). Trimming at V came to 6 bases and at J to 2 bases, leaving 12 bases not matched to a gene. CDR3: CASRSWTGNKNTEAFF. DNA of the CDR3: TGTGCCAGTAGATCTTGGACAGGAAATAAAAACACTGAAGCTTTCTTT.

The chain links TRBV12-3 or TRBV12-4 to TRBJ2-7, with TRBD1 as a possible D gene (6 bases). CDR3 length: 14 amino acids. Trimming shortened V by 4 bases and J by 6 bases, and 16 bases separated the two germline ends. CDR3 region: CASSYSSQGFEQYF. CDR3 nucleotides: TGTGCCAGCAGTTACTCGTCACAGGGATTCGAGCAGTACTTC.

The chain has TRBV7-2 and TRBJ2-5, with TRBD1 identical over 7 bases. Per the germline V gene, CDR1 is SGHTA and CDR2 is FQGNSA. This CDR3 has 15 residues. V dropped 1 base and J dropped 2; count of bases not matched to a gene: 4. CDR3 nucleotide sequence: TGTGCCAGCAGCTTAGTGGACAGGTCACAAGAGACCCAGTACTTC. It yields the protein CASSLVDRSQETQYF.

The chain uses TRBV20-1 and TRBJ1-3; tentatively, D is TRBD1 (5 bases). CDR1 is DFQATT and CDR2 is SNEGSKA in the germline V gene (reference sequence). CDR3 size: 15 residues. V was shortened by 2 bases and J by 0 bases, with 11 bases between the two germline ends. The CDR3 loop is CSARPDSLSGNTIYF. The CDR3 bases are TGCAGTGCTAGACCCGACAGTCTCTCTGGAAACACCATATATTTT.

The rearrangement uses TRBV10-3 and TRBJ1-5; no definite D call. This CDR3 has 14 amino acids. Germline V gives CDR1 ENHRY, CDR2 SYGVKD. V was trimmed by 5 bases and J by 2 bases, leaving 10 bases between them. The CDR3 DNA sequence: TGTGCCATCAGTCGACCGGGAGGCAATCAGCCCCAGCATTTT. Amino acid sequence: CAISRPGGNQPQHF.